This T cell receptor (beta chain) is drawn from a study of radiotherapy plus CTLA-4 blockade in lung cancer. Turning to the study itself: Patients showed objective responses in under 20% of cases, and disease control was achieved by 31%. Study results and caveats: Following radiotherapy plus ipilimumab, tumor-derived TCR clones expanded in the blood. Together with interferon-beta, which increased in serum after radiation, early dynamic changes in blood T cell clones were reportedly the best predictors of response.

The table came from immunoSEQ multiplex PCR; TCRdb's copy has only in-frame clones and leaves some out. The data show about 40,000 clones, roughly three quarters seen once. Points on this clone: Its antigen is unidentified.

Chemo-refractory metastatic non-small-cell lung cancer patients were treated with focal radiation plus CTLA-4 blockade with ipilimumab. This CDR3 spans 15 amino acids. Germline lookup yields CDR1 KGHSH and CDR2 LQKENI. V lost 1 base, J lost 3 bases, and 4 bases stayed unmatched. The sample consisted of peripheral blood, taken from a patient treated with radiotherapy plus ipilimumab. The clonotype comes from a human donor with non-small cell lung cancer that progressed on radiotherapy plus ipilimumab. The chain uses TRBV18 and TRBJ1-1; TRBD1 agrees at 8 bases. The CDR3 nucleotides are TGTGCCAGCTCACCACTTTGGACAGGGTACACTGAAGCTTTCTTT. Protein: CASSPLWTGYTEAFF. The whole variable domain, remainder taken from reference TRBV18 and TRBJ1-1, is NAGVMQNPRHLVRRRGQEARLRCSPMKGHSHVYWYRQLPEEGLKFMVYLQKENIIDESGMPKERFSAEFPKEGPSILRIQQVVRGDSAAYFCASSPLWTGYTEAFFGQGTRLTVV.